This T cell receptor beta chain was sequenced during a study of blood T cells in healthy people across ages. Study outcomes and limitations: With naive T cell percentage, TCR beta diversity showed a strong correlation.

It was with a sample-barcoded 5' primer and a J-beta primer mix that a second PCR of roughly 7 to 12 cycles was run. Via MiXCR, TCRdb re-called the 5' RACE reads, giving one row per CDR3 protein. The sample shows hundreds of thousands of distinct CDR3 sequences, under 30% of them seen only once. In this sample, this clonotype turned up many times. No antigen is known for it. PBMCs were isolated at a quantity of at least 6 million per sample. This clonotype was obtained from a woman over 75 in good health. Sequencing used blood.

The DNA of the CDR3 is TGCGCCAGCAGCTTGGACCGGGACAGGCGCAATGAGCAGTTCTTC. This codes for CASSLDRDRRNEQFF. V and J are TRBV5-1 and TRBJ2-1, with 8 bases identical to TRBD1. The CDR3 totals 15 residues. V dropped 0 bases and J dropped 6; count of bases not matched to a gene: 5. Per the germline V gene, CDR1 is SGHRS and CDR2 is YFSETQ.